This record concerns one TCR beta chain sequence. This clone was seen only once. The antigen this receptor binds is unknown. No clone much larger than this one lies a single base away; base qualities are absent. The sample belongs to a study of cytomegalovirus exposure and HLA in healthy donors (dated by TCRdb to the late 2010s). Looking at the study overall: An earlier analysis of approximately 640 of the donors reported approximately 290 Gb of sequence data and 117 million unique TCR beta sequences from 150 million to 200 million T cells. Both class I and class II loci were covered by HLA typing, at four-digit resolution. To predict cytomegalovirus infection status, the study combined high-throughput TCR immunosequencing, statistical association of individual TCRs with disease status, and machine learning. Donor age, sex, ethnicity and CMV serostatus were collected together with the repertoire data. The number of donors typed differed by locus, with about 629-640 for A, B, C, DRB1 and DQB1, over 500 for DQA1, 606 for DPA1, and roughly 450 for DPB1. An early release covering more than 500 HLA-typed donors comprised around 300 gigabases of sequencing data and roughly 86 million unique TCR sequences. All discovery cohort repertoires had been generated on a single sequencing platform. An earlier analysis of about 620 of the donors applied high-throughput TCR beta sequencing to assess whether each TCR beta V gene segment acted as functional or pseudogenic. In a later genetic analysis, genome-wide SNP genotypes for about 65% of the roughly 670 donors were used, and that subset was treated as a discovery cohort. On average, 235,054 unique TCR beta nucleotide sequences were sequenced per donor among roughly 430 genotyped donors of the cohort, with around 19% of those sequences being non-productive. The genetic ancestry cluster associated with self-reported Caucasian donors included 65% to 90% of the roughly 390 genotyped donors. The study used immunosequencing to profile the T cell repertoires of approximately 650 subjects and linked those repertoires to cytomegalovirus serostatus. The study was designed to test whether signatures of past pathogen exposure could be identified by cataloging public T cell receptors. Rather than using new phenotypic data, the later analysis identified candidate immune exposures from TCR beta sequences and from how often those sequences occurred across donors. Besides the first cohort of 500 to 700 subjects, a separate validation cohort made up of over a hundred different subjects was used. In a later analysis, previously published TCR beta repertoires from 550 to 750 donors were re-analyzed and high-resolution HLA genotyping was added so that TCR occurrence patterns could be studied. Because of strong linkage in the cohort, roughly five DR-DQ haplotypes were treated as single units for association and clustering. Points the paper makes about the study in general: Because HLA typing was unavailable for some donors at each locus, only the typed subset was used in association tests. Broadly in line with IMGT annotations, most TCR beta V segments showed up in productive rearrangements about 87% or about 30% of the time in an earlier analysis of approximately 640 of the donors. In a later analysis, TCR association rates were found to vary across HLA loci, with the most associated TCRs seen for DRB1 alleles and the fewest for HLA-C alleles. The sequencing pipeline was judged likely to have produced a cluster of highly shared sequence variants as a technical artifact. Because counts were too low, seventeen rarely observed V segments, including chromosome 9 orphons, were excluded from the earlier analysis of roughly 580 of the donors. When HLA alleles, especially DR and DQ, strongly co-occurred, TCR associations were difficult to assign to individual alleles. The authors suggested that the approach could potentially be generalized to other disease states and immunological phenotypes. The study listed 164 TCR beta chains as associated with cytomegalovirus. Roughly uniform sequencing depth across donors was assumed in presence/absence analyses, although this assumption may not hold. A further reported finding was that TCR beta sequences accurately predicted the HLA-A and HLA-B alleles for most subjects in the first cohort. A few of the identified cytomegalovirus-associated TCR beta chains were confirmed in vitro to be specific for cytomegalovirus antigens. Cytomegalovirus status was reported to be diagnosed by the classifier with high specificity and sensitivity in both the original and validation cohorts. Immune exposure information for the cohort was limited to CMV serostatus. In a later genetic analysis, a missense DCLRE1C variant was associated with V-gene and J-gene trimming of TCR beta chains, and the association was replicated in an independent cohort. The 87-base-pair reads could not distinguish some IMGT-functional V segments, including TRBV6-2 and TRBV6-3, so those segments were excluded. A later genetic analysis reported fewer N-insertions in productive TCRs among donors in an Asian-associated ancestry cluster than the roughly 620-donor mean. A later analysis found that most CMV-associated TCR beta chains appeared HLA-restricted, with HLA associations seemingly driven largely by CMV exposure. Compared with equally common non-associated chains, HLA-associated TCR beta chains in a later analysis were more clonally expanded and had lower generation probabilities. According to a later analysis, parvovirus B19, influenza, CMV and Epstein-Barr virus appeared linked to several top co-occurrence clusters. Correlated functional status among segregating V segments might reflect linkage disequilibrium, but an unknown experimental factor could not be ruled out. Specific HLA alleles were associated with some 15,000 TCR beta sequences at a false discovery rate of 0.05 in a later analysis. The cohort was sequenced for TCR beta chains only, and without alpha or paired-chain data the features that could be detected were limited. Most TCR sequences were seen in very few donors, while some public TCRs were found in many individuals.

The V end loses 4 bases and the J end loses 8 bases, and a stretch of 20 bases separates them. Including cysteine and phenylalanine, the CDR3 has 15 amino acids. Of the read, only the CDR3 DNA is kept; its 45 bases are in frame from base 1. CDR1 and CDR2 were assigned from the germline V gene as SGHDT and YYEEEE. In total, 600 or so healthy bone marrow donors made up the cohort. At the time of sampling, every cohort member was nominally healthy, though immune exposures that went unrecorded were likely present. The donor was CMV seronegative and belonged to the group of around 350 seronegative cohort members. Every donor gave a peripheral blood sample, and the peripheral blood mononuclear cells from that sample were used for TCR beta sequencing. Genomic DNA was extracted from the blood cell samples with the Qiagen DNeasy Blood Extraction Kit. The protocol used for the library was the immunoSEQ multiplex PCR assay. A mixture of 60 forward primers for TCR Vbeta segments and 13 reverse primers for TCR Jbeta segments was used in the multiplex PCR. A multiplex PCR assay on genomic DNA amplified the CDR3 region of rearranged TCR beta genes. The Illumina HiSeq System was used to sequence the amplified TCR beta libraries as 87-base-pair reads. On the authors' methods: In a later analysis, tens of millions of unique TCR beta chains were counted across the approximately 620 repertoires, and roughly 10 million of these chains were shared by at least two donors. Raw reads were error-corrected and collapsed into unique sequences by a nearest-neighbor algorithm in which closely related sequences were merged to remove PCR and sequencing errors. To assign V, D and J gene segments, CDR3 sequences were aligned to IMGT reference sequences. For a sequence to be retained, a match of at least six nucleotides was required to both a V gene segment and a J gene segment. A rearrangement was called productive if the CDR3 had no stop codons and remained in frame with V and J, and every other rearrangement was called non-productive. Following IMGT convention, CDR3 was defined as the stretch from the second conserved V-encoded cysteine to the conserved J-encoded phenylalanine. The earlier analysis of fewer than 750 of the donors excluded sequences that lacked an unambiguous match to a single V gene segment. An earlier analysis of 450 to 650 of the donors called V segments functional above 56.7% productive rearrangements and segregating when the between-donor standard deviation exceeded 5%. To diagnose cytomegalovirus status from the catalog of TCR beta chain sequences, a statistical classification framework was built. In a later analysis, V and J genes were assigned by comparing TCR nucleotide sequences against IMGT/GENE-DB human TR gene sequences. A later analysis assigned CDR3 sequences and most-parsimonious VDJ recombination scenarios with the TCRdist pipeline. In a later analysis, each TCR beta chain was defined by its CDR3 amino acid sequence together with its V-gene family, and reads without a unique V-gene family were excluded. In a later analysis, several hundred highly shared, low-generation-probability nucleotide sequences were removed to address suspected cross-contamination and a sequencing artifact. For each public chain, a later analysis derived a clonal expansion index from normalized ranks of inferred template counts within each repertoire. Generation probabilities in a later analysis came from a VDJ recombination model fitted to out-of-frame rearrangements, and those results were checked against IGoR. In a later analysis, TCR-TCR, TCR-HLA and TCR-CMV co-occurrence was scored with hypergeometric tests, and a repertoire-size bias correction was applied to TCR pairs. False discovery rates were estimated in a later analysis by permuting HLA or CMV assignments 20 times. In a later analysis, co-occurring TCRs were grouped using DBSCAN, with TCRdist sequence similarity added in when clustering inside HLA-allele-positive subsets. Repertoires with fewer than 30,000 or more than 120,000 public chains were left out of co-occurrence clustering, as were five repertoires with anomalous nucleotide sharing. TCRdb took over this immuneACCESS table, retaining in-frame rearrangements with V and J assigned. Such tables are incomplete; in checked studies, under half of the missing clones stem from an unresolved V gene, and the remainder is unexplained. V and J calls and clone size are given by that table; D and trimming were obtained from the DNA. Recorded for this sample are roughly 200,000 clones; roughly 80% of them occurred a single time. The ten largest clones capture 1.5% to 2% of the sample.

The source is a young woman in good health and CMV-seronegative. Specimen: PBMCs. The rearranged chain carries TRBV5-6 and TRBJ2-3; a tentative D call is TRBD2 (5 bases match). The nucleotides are TGTGCCAGCAGCCCGATGGCGGGTAGTCCAGGTACGCAGTATTTT. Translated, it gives CASSPMAGSPGTQYF.